What follows describes a single T cell receptor beta chain. This entry comes from a study of control samples from healthy donors and cancer patients. The data were produced by immunoSEQ multiplex PCR, yet TCRdb's version contains in-frame clones alone and is incomplete. This table holds approximately 51,000 clones, about 80% found once. With 4 bases removed from V and 2 bases from J, the gap between germline ends came to 14 bases. Germline V lookup: CDR1 SGHKS, CDR2 YYEKEE (reference sequence). The CDR3 length is 15 residues. The chain employs TRBV5-5 and TRBJ2-3; D unclear. This TCR came from a man aged 70-80 years in good health. Sequenced sample: blood. The CDR3 sequence: CASSPGEPNTDTQYF. CDR3 bases: TGTGCCAGCAGCCCTGGTGAACCTAACACAGATACGCAGTATTTT.